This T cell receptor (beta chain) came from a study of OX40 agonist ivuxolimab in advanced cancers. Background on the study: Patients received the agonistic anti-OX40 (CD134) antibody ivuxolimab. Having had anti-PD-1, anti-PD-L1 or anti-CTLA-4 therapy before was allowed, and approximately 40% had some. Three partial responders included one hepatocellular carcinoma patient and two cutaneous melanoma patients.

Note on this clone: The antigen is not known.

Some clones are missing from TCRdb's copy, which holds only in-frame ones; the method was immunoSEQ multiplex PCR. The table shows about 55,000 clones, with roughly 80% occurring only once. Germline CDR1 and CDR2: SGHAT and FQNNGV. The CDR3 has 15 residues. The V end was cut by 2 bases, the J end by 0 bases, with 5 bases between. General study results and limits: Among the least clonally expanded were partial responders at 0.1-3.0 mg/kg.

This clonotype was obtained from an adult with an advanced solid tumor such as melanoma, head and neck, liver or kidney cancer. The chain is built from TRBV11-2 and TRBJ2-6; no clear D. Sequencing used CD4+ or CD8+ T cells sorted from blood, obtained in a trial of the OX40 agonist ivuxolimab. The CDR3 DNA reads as TGTGCCAGCAGCTTATTACTCTCTGGGGCCAACGTCCTGACTTTC. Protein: CASSLLLSGANVLTF.